This T cell receptor (beta chain) was recovered during a study of long-term antiretroviral therapy in people with HIV. About the research overall: Collection dates of the earliest samples fall about a decade before the 2015 immediate-ART recommendation.

Running of the v3.0 immunoSEQ assay took place at survey level. Generated by immunoSEQ multiplex PCR, the TCRdb table keeps only in-frame clones and is missing some. Here the sample spans about 25,000 clones, approximately 76% being singletons. Germline V CDR1 and CDR2: MGHRA, YSYEKL. Trimming took 0 bases from V and 1 from J, leaving 7 bases between them. The CDR3 totals 15 residues. Every one of the donors gave at least one pre-ART PBMC sample and at least two post-ART PBMC samples. This clone was picked up a small number of times. The TCR originated in a middle-aged woman with HIV. The source was unsorted PBMCs, collected 1.1 years before starting antiretroviral therapy. The rearrangement uses TRBV4-1 and TRBJ1-5; D is undetermined. The CDR3 sequence is CASSQDRSSNQPQHF. Here the CDR3 DNA reads TGCGCCAGCAGCCAAGATCGGTCCAGCAATCAGCCCCAGCATTTT.